The 13 T cell receptor beta chains reported below all come from one sample, sequenced in a study of response to subunit inactivated influenza vaccine (dated by TCRdb to the late 2010s). Receptor libraries were prepared by RT-PCR. The data were produced on an Illumina HiSeq 2500. TCRdb reprocessing: public reads trimmed at Q25 with fastp, clones called with MiXCR, in-frame beta chains kept. CDR3 protein duplicates are merged, each entry listing the most common genes and DNA. In all, the sample holds 250,000 to 350,000 distinct CDR3 sequences, and approximately 20% of those were seen once. The ten largest account for 10% of the sample. The sequencing here drew on PBMCs from blood, taken roughly 20 months after vaccination. The source is a man between 50 and 75 years old who received an inactivated influenza vaccine. Donor details come from another sample of the same person, matched by shared clones.

The genes are TRBV27 and TRBJ1-1, with 11 bases that match TRBD1. Trimming at V came to 4 bases and at J to 5 bases, leaving 9 bases not matched to a gene. Germline loops: CDR1 MNHEY, CDR2 SMNVEV (reference sequence). CDR3 length: 16 residues. CDR3 sequence: CASSWTGGGRRTEAFF. DNA of the CDR3: TGTGCCAGCAGTTGGACAGGGGGCGGGAGGCGAACTGAAGCTTTCTTT.

This clonotype was detected only a few times. The V and J genes are TRBV18 and TRBJ1-1, with D tentatively TRBD1 (5 bases). The CDR3 length is 14 residues. Germline V gives CDR1 KGHSH, CDR2 LQKENI. V lost 0 bases to trimming and J lost 5 bases, with 10 bases between them. As DNA, the CDR3 is TGTGCCAGCTCACCACCTTCAGGGAGGACTGAAGCTTTCTTT. Amino acid sequence: CASSPPSGRTEAFF.

V gene TRBV7-9 combines with J gene TRBJ1-4; D uncertain. From germline, CDR1 is SEHNR and CDR2 FQNEAQ (reference sequence). V was clipped by 5 bases and J by 11 bases, with 21 bases between them. The CDR3 is 15 residues long. The CDR3 nucleotides read TGTGCCAGCAGCCTGACGGACCCCTTAATGAACAAACTGTTTTTT. It translates to CASSLTDPLMNKLFF.

This clonotype has more than one count but fewer than ten. This chain uses TRBV12-3 or TRBV12-4 with TRBJ1-1; D remains unclear. Trimming pared 3 bases from V and 5 bases from J, leaving 10 bases between. The CDR3 has 13 residues. The CDR3 region is CASSLRRATEAFF. The DNA of the CDR3 is TGTGCCAGCAGTTTGAGGAGGGCTACTGAAGCTTTCTTT.

This clonotype has only a few counts. This sequence joins TRBV29-1 and TRBJ1-1, with D unresolved. This CDR3 spans 13 amino acids. Germline CDR1 SQVTM, CDR2 ANQGSEA. The V end lost 2 bases, the J end lost 3 bases, and 10 bases lay between the germline ends. Written as DNA, the CDR3 is TGCAGCGTTGAATGGCGCAGTTACACTGAAGCTTTCTTT. Protein: CSVEWRSYTEAFF.

A few counts support this clonotype. The chain uses TRBV7-2 and TRBJ1-2; D perhaps matches TRBD1 (5 bases). Looked up from germline, CDR1 is SGHTA and CDR2 is FQGNSA. The CDR3 runs 15 residues. Trimming shortened V by 5 bases and J by 4 bases, and 17 bases separated the two germline ends. CDR3 loop: CASSPRGVELYGYTF. CDR3 DNA: TGTGCCAGCAGCCCCCGAGGGGTTGAACTCTATGGCTACACCTTC.

This clonotype turned up a few times. This sequence joins TRBV5-6 and TRBJ1-2; the D gene is possibly TRBD1 (6 bases). This CDR3 is built from 14 residues. The V and J ends lost 3 bases and 3 bases respectively, with 12 bases between them. Germline values: CDR1 SGHDT, CDR2 YYEEEE. CDR3 residues: CASSSQQGDYGYTF. In DNA form, the CDR3 reads TGTGCCAGCAGCTCCCAACAGGGCGACTATGGCTACACCTTC.

The CDR3 DNA reads as TGTGCCACCACTAGCGGGAGGGCCCTCAATGAGCAGTTCTTC. Its translation: CATTSGRALNEQFF. The genes are TRBV15 and TRBJ2-1; 12 bases map to TRBD2. The CDR3 runs 14 residues. Germline V lookup: CDR1 LNHNV, CDR2 YYDKDF (reference sequence). After removal of 7 bases from V and 6 bases from J, the junction contained 4 bases not matched to a gene.

This clonotype was recorded at least ten times. The J gene is TRBJ1-1, the V gene TRBV19; no reliable D call. Trimming pared 6 bases from V and 3 bases from J, leaving 11 bases between. The CDR3 consists of 13 residues. Per the germline V gene, CDR1 is LNHDA and CDR2 is SQIVND (reference sequence). CDR3 in DNA: TGTGCCAGTAGAGAGAAACACTACACTGAAGCTTTCTTT. This codes for CASREKHYTEAFF. Together with reference TRBV19 and TRBJ1-1, the CDR3 gives the full variable domain: DGGITQSPKYLFRKEGQNVTLSCEQNLNHDAMYWYRQDPGQGLRLIYYSQIVNDFQKGDIAEGYSVSREKKESFPLTVTSAQKNPTAFYLCASREKHYTEAFFGQGTRLTVV.

Of note for this clonotype: At one end the junction does not follow the germline gene, possibly because of a read error. The chain uses TRBV20-1 and TRBJ1-2; no clear D gene. The CDR3 runs to 14 residues. Germline lookup yields CDR1 DFQATT and CDR2 SNEGSKA (reference sequence). CDR3 sequence (DNA): TGCAGTGCTGGAGAAATGGGTTTAGTCAATGGCTACACCTTC. This sequence encodes CSAGEMGLVNGYTF.

To note about this clonotype: Germline is not matched at one junction end, which may reflect a read error. V gene TRBV2 combines with J gene TRBJ1-2, with no clear D. The CDR3 contains 14 residues. Germline loops: CDR1 SNHLY, CDR2 FYNNEI. Here the CDR3 reads CASSEGAEYYGYTF. DNA for the CDR3: TGTGCCAGCAGCGAAGGAGCAGAATACTATGGCTACACCTTC.

This chain joins TRBV4-2 and TRBJ2-7; D unclear. Between the trimmed V and J ends, which lost 3 bases and 2 bases, there was a span of 29 bases. This CDR3 is built from 20 residues. Germline loops: CDR1 LGHNA, CDR2 YNFKEQ. CDR3 DNA: TGTGCCAGCAGCCACCAAATAATGACACGTCGGGCAGGTCTGGCCTACGAGCAGTACTTC. It translates to CASSHQIMTRRAGLAYEQYF.

The chain uses TRBV15 and TRBJ1-2; D possibly corresponds to TRBD1 (5 bases). The CDR3 runs 14 residues. Trimming stripped 1 base from V and 5 bases from J, with 11 bases between. Germline V lookup: CDR1 LNHNV, CDR2 YYDKDF (reference sequence). DNA for the CDR3: TGTGCCACCAGCAGAGGACAGCCTGCGTATGGCTACACCTTC. This gives the protein CATSRGQPAYGYTF.